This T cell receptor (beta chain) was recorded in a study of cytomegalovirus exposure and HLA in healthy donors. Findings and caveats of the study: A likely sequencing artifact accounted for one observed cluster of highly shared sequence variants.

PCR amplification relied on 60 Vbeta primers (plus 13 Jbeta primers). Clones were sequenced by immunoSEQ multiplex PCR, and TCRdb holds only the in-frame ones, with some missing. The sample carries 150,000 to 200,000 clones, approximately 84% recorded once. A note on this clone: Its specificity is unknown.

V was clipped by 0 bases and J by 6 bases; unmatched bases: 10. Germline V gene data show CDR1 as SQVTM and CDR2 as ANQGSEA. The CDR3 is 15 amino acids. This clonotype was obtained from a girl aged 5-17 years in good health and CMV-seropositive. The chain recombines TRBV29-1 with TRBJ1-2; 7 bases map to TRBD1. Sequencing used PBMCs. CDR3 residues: CSVEDLKGQRNGYTF. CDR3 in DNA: TGCAGCGTTGAAGATCTAAAGGGACAGCGAAATGGCTACACCTTC. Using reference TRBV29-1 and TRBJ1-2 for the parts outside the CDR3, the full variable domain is SAVISQKPSRDICQRGTSLTIQCQVDSQVTMMFWYRQQPGQSLTLIATANQGSEATYESGFVIDKFPISRPNLTFSTLTVSNMSPEDSSIYLCSVEDLKGQRNGYTFGSGTRLTVV.